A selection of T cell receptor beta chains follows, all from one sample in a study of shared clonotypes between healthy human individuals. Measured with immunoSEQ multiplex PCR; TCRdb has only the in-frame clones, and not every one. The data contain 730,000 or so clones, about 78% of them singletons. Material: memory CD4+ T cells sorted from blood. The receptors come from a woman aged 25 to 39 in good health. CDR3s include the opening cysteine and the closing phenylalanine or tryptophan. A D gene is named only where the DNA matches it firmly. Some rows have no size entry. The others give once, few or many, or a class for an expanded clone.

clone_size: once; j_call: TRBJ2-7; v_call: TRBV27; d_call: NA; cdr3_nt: TGTGCCAGCAGTTTATCTATCCTACATTCCTCCTACGAGCAGTACTTC; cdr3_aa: CASSLSILHSSYEQYF
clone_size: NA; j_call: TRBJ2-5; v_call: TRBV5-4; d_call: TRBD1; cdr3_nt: TGTGCCAGCAGCTTGAGGGACAGGGGAGGGGAGACCCAGTACTTC; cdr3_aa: CASSLRDRGGETQYF
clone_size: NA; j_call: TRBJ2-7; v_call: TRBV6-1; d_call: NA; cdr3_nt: TGTGCCAGCAGGAGTGACGAGCAGTACTTC; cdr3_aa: CASRSDEQYF
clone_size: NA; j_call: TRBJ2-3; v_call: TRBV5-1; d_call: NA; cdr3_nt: TGCGCCAGCAGCATTGGCAGCACAGATACGCAGTATTTT; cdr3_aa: CASSIGSTDTQYF
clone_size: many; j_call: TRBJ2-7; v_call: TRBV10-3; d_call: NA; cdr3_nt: TGTGCCATCAGTGAGTCAGGGGGCTACGAGCAGTACTTC; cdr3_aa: CAISESGGYEQYF
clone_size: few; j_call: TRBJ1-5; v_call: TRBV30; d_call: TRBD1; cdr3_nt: TGTGCCTGGGTCACAGGGGCCGATCAGCCCCAGCATTTT; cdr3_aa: CAWVTGADQPQHF
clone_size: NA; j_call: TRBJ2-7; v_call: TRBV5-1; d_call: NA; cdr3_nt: TGCGCCAGCAGCTTGGTTCGCCTAGCCGGCGGCGAGCAGTACTTC; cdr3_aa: CASSLVRLAGGEQYF
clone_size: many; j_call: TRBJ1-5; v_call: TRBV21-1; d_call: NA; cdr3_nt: TGTGCCAGCAGCAAAGGTCCCGAAGGTCAGCCCCAGCATTTT; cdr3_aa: CASSKGPEGQPQHF
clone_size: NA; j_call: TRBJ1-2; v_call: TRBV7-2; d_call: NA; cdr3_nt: TGTGCCAGCAGCTTCAATGTAGGCTACACCTTC; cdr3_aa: CASSFNVGYTF
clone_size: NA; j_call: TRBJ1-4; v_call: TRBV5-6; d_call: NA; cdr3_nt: TGTGCCAGCAGCTTCAGGTCCAATAATGAAAAACTGTTTTTT; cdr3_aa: CASSFRSNNEKLFF
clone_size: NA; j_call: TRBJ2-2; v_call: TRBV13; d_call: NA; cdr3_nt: TGTGCCAGCAGCTTAGGGGAGGGTCGTCCCAGCACCGGGGAGCTGTTTTTT; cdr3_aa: CASSLGEGRPSTGELFF
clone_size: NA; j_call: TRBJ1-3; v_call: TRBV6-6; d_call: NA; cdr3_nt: TGTGCCAGTCTAGAGAGCTCTGGAAACACCATATATTTT; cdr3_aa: CASLESSGNTIYF
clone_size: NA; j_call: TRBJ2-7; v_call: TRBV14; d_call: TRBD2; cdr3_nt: TGTGCCAGCAGCCAAGAGACTAGCGGGAGACTCTACGAGCAGTACTTC; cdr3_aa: CASSQETSGRLYEQYF
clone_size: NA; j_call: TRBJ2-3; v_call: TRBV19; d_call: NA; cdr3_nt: TGTGCCAGTAGTATGAGGCCTGGCGCCAGACGGATGGGCCATACGCAGTATTTT; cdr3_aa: CASSMRPGARRMGHTQYF
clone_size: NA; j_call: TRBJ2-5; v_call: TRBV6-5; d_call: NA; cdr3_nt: TGTGCCAGCAGTTACACTGGGACCCACGGCGAGACCCAGTACTTC; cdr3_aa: CASSYTGTHGETQYF
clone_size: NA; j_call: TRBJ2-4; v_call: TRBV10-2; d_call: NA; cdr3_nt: TGCGCCAGCAGTGAGTCGGGGCAGGGTCGACTTCAGTACTTC; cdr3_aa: CASSESGQGRLQYF
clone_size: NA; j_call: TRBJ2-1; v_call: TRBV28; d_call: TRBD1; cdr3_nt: TGTGCCAGCACTGGGGGGGACAGGGACTACAATGAGCAGTTCTTC; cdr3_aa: CASTGGDRDYNEQFF
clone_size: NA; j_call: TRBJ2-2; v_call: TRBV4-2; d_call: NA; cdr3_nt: TGTGCCAGCAGCCAAGCTAGAGCCTTGAACACCGGGGAGCTGTTTTTT; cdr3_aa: CASSQARALNTGELFF
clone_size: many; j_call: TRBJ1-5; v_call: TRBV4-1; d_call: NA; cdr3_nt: TGCGCCAGCAGCAGAGGGAGGGAAAGGCATCAGCCCCAGCATTTT; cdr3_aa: CASSRGRERHQPQHF
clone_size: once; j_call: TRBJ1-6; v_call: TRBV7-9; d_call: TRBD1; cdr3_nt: TGTGCCAGCAGCTTGGGACAGGGGGCAGATTCCCTCCACTTT; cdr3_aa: CASSLGQGADSLHF
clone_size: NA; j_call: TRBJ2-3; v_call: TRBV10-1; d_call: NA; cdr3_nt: TGCGCCAGCAGCGGGACACCCCTCGCAGATACGCAGTATTTT; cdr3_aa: CASSGTPLADTQYF
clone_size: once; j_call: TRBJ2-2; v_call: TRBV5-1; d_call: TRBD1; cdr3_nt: TGCGCCAGCAGCTTGGGACAGGGGAGGTACACCGGGGAGCTGTTTTTT; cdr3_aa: CASSLGQGRYTGELFF
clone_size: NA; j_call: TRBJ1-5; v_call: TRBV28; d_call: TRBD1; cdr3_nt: TGTGCCAGCGGGACAGCGAATAGCAATCAGCCCCAGCATTTT; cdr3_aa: CASGTANSNQPQHF
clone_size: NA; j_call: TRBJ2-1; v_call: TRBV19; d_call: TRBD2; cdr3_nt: TGTGCCAGTAGTCCAAACGGACTAGCGGGAGTTGAAGAGTTCTTC; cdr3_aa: CASSPNGLAGVEEFF
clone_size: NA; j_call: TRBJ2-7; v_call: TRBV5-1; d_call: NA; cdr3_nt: TGCGCCAGCAGCTTGGACGGGAGCAATTTTTTCGAGCAGTACTTC; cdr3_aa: CASSLDGSNFFEQYF
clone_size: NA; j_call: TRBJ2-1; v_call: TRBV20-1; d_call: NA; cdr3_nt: TGCAGTGCCGGGGGGCAGTTCTTC; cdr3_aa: CSAGGQFF
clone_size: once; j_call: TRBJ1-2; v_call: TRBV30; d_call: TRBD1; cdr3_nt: TGTGCCTGGAGGGAAACAGGGGAACTTTATGGCTACACCTTC; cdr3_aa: CAWRETGELYGYTF